The following is a TCR beta chain sequence with its context. Its antigen is unknown. Base qualities are not at hand, and no much larger clone is one base apart. The sample comes from a study of OX40 agonist ivuxolimab in advanced cancers. About the full investigation: Ivuxolimab, which targeted the costimulatory receptor OX40 (CD134), was an agonistic, fully human IgG2 monoclonal antibody. The dose-escalation cohort was approximately 83% male with a mean age of roughly 62 years, ranging from roughly 20 to 80. Partial responses occurred in three dose-escalation patients: two with cutaneous melanoma and one with hepatocellular carcinoma. Intravenous ivuxolimab was administered to patients every 2 weeks at six dose levels: 0.01, 0.1, 0.3, 1.5, 3 and 10 mg/kg. Peripheral TCRbeta sequencing was intended to test whether TCR sequence diversity was altered and clonal T-cell expansion was caused by ivuxolimab. The paper reports the monotherapy dose-escalation portion (N of about 51 patients) of the phase I ivuxolimab trial. Of the 50 to 55 dose-escalation patients, hepatocellular carcinoma was present in about 20, melanoma in approximately 15, renal cell carcinoma in 9 and head and neck cancer in 9. Prior anti-PD-1, anti-PD-L1 or anti-CTLA-4 therapy was permitted, and checkpoint inhibitors had been received by roughly 40% of dose-escalation patients.

To sequence the TCRbeta CDR3 region, genomic DNA was isolated from the sorted cells. TCRbeta CDR3 regions were sequenced using the immunoSEQ Assay. Sourced from immuneACCESS, this table was stored by TCRdb with only in-frame sequences that have V and J called. A share of the clones is absent; for the studies checked, an unresolved V gene accounts for under half, and the remainder has no known explanation. In this sample the table shows about 77,000 clones, around nine tenths of which occur a single time. Of the sample, 5.5% to 6.5% is held by the ten largest clones. Patients with a history of autoimmune disease or receiving systemic immunosuppression were excluded from the trial. In every dose cohort, peripheral blood was drawn for TCR sequencing at baseline, cycle 4 day 1, and cycle 7 day 1. Samples were obtained from an open-label, multicenter, first-in-human phase I dose-escalation trial of ivuxolimab. The trial enrolled adults with locally advanced or metastatic head and neck squamous cell, hepatocellular, melanoma or renal cell carcinoma. Before TCR sequencing, CD4+ and CD8+ T cells were separately sorted from peripheral blood.

Results and caveats for the whole study, not just this receptor: After ivuxolimab, more expanded clones were found on average in CD8+ T cells than in CD4+ T cells. Partial responders in the 0.1-3.0 mg/kg groups had among the lowest normalized peripheral clonal expansion, especially among CD8+ T cells. Low levels of normalized T-cell clonal expansion were also seen in some nonresponding patients. The antigen specificity of the clonally expanded peripheral T cells was not determined. At doses of 0.1 to 3.0 mg/kg, clonal expansion of both CD4+ and CD8+ blood T cells was observed from baseline to week 6.

The germline V gene encodes CDR1 SGHTA and CDR2 FQGTGA. V and J are truncated by 1 base and 2 bases respectively, leaving an intervening sequence of 8 bases. Its CDR3 holds 15 amino acids, cysteine through phenylalanine. Just CDR3 DNA is preserved here, 45 bases in frame from base 1. The chain joins TRBV7-3 to TRBJ2-2; TRBD2 could be the D gene, as 6 bases match. This sequence was found in an adult with an advanced solid tumor such as melanoma, head and neck, liver or kidney cancer. The material was CD4+ or CD8+ T cells sorted from blood, obtained in a trial of the OX40 agonist ivuxolimab. In nucleotide form, the sequence is TGTGCCAGCAGCTTAATGGAGGGAAACACCGGGGAGCTGTTTTTT. This yields the protein CASSLMEGNTGELFF.